These 10 T cell receptor beta chains originate from one sample sequenced in a study of CD8 T cells in ankylosing spondylitis. One entry per CDR3 protein, called by TCRdb with MiXCR from the 5' RACE reads. The sample records roughly 450,000 distinct CDR3 sequences, approximately 26% being singletons. These receptors have no identified antigens. Study-wide results and caveats: Blood from ankylosing spondylitis patients appeared to carry a characteristic eight-variant TCR beta motif.

Input material: blood, either unsorted or a sorted T cell fraction (not recorded which). Receptors originate from a male donor with ankylosing spondylitis.

This clonotype was observed a few times. The chain links TRBV7-8 to TRBJ2-5; a weak D match, TRBD2 (6 bases). This CDR3 comprises 14 residues. CDR1 is SGHVS and CDR2 is FQNEAQ in the germline V gene. With 1 base removed from V and 4 bases from J, the gap between germline ends came to 10 bases. CDR3 residues: CASSLGGARETQYF. Written as DNA, the CDR3 is TGTGCCAGCAGCTTAGGCGGGGCTCGAGAGACCCAGTACTTC.

The V and J genes are TRBV5-1 and TRBJ2-5; 10 nucleotides line up with TRBD1. Germline CDR1 reads SGHRS; CDR2 reads YFSETQ. The J segment lost 0 bases and the V segment lost 5 bases, leaving 4 bases of the junction unmatched. The CDR3 totals 15 residues. The CDR3 loop is CASSLGQGNQETQYF. The CDR3 nucleotides are TGCGCCAGCAGTCTGGGACAGGGGAACCAAGAGACCCAGTACTTC.

The sample holds many counts of this clonotype. The chain links TRBV5-1 to TRBJ1-5; 9 bases align to TRBD1. Losses at the gene ends were 4 bases for V and 4 bases for J; bases not matched to a gene: 6. There are 15 residues in the CDR3. From germline, CDR1 is SGHRS and CDR2 YFSETQ. CDR3 in amino acids: CASSAGTGWNQPQHF. CDR3 bases: TGCGCCAGCAGCGCCGGGACAGGGTGGAATCAGCCCCAGCATTTT.

V is TRBV4-1 and J is TRBJ1-5; D gene ambiguous. This CDR3 comprises 13 residues. V was cut by 4 bases and J by 5 bases, with 9 bases left in between. Germline V gene sequence: CDR1 MGHRA, CDR2 YSYEKL. The CDR3 protein is CASSLTRDQPQHF. Written as DNA, the CDR3 is TGCGCCAGCAGCCTTACGCGCGATCAGCCCCAGCATTTT.

The chain has TRBV2 and TRBJ1-3, with a possible D match to TRBD1 (5 bases). CDR3 length equals 16 residues. V dropped 4 bases and J dropped 0 bases, with 13 bases sitting between them. Germline V gene data show CDR1 as SNHLY and CDR2 as FYNNEI. CDR3 DNA sequence: TGTGCCAGCAGTGTTGGACAAGTGAGCTCTGGAAACACCATATATTTT. It is translated as CASSVGQVSSGNTIYF.

The chain uses TRBV12-3 or TRBV12-4 and TRBJ1-3; the match to TRBD1 covers 7 bases. The CDR3 consists of 14 residues. V was pared by 7 bases and J by 0 bases, with 3 bases of the junction left unmatched. The CDR3 region has the DNA TGTGCCAGCACCAAGGGGGCCTCTGGAAACACCATATATTTT. This encodes CASTKGASGNTIYF.

This clonotype has a handful of counts. The chain recombines TRBV14 with TRBJ2-3; 8 nucleotides match TRBD2. This CDR3 spans 16 amino acids. V lost 0 bases, J lost 5 bases, and 7 bases stayed unmatched. Germline V gene sequence: CDR1 SGHDN, CDR2 FVKESK. CDR3 bases: TGTGCCAGCAGCCAAGATCGACTAGCGAGAAGAGATACGCAGTATTTT. Protein: CASSQDRLARRDTQYF.

This clonotype came up many times. The chain couples TRBV5-1 to TRBJ1-1, with D possibly matching TRBD1 (5 bases). Germline values: CDR1 SGHRS, CDR2 YFSETQ. Deletions cut 4 bases from V and 1 base from J, with 17 bases between. The CDR3 has 16 amino acids. Here the CDR3 reads CASSQIPGLQNTEAFF. The CDR3 coding sequence is TGCGCCAGCAGCCAAATACCGGGACTCCAGAACACTGAAGCTTTCTTT. Full variable domain (remainder filled in from reference TRBV5-1 and TRBJ1-1): KAGVTQTPRYLIKTRGQQVTLSCSPISGHRSVSWYQQTPGQGLQFLFEYFSETQRNKGNFPGRFSGRQFSNSRSEMNVSTLELGDSALYLCASSQIPGLQNTEAFFGQGTRLTVV.

In its sample, this clonotype was seen a few times. J is TRBJ2-1 and V is TRBV20-1; either TRBD1 or TRBD2 may supply D (6 bases each). The germline V gene encodes CDR1 DFQATT and CDR2 SNEGSKA (reference sequence). CDR3 size: 14 residues. The ends were cut back, 7 bases at V and 2 bases at J, with 15 bases in the middle. CDR3 sequence: CSVRRGSTYNEQFF. CDR3 in DNA: TGCAGTGTCCGGAGGGGGAGTACCTACAATGAGCAGTTCTTC.

The chain has TRBV20-1 and TRBJ2-1, with 10 positions matching TRBD2. Germline lookup yields CDR1 DFQATT and CDR2 SNEGSKA (reference sequence). V shed 7 bases and J 3 bases; nucleotides not matched to a gene: 3. The CDR3 is 13 residues long. CDR3 protein: CSVAGGDYNEQFF. The CDR3 DNA reads TGCAGTGTAGCGGGAGGCGACTACAATGAGCAGTTCTTC.